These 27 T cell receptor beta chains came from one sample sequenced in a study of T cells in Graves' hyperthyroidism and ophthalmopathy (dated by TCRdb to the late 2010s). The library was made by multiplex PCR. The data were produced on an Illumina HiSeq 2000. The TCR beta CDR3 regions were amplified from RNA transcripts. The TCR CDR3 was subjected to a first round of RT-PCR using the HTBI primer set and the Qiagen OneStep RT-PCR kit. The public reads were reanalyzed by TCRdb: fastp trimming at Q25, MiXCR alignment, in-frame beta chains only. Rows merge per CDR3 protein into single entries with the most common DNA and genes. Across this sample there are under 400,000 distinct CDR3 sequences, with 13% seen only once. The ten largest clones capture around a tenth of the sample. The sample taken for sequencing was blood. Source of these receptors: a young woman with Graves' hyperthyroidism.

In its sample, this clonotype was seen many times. CDR3 protein: CASSAQTYEQYF. CDR3 in DNA: TGTGCCAGCAGCGCACAGACCTACGAGCAGTACTTC. This chain joins TRBV12-3 or TRBV12-4 and TRBJ2-7, with D hard to call. Trimming took 6 bases from V and 2 from J, leaving 8 bases between them. CDR3 length: 12 residues.

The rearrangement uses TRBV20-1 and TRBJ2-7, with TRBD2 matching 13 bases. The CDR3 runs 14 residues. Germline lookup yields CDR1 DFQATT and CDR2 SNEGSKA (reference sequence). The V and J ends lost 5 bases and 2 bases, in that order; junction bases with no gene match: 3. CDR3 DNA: TGCAGTGCTCGGACTAGCGGGAGCCCCTACGAGCAGTACTTC. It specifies CSARTSGSPYEQYF.

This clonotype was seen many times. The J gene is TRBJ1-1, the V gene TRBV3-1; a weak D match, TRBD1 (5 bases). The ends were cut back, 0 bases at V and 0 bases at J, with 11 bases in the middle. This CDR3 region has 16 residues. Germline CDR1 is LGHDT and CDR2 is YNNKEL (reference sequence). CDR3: CASSQEVGGMNTEAFF. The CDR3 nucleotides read TGTGCCAGCAGCCAAGAAGTGGGGGGTATGAACACTGAAGCTTTCTTT. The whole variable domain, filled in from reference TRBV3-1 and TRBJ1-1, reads DTAVSQTPKYLVTQMGNDKSIKCEQNLGHDTMYWYKQDSKKFLKIMFSYNNKELIINETVPNRFSPKSPDKAHLNLHINSLELGDSAVYFCASSQEVGGMNTEAFFGQGTRLTVV.

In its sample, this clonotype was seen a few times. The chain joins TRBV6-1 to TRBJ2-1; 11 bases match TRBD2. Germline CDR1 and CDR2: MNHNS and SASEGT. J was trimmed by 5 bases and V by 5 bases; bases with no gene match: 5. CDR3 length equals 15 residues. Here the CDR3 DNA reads TGTGCCAGCAGTCTTAGCGGGGGGGCCAACAATGAGCAGTTCTTC. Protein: CASSLSGGANNEQFF.

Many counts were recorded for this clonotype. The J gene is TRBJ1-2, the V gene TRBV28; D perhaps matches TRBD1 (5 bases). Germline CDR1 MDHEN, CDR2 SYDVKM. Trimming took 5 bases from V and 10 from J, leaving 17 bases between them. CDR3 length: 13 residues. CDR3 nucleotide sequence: TGTGCCAGCAGTCCAGGGCGCTCCCGTCCCTACACCTTC. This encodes CASSPGRSRPYTF.

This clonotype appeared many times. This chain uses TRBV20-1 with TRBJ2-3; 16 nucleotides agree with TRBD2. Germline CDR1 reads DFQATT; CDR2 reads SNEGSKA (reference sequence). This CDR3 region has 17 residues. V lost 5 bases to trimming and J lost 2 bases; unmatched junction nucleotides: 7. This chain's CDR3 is CSAGTSGGAPYTDTQYF. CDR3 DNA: TGCAGTGCTGGGACTAGCGGGGGGGCCCCATACACAGATACGCAGTATTTT.

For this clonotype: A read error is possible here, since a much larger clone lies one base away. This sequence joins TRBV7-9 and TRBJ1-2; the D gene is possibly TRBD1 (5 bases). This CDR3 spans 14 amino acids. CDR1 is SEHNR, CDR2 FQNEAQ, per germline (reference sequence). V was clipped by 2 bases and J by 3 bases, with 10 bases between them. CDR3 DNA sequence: TGTGCCAGCAGCTTAAGCACGGGGCACTATGGCTACACCTTC. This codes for CASSLSTGHYGYTF.

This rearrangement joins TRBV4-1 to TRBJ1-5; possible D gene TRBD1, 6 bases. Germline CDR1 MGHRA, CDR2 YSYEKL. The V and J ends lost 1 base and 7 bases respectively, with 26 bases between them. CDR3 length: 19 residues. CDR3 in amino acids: CASSQVSFRDTLYRQPQHF. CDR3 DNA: TGCGCCAGCAGCCAAGTGTCATTCCGGGACACCCTTTACCGACAGCCCCAGCATTTT.

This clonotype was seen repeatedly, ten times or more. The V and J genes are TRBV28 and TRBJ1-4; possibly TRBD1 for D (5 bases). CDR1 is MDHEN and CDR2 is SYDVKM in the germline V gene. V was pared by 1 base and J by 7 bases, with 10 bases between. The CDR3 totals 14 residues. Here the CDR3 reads CASSLFGGGEKLFF. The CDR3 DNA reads TGTGCCAGCAGTTTATTCGGGGGAGGTGAAAAACTGTTTTTT. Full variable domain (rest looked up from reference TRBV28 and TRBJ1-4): DVKVTQSSRYLVKRTGEKVFLECVQDMDHENMFWYRQDPGLGLRLIYFSYDVKMKEKGDIPEGYSVSREKKERFSLILESASTNQTSMYLCASSLFGGGEKLFFGSGTQLSVL.

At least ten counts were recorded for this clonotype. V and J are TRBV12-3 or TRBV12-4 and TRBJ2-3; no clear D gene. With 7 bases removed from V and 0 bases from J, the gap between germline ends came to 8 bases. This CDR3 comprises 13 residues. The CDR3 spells CASKVDSTDTQYF. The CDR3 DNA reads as TGTGCCAGCAAGGTGGATAGCACAGATACGCAGTATTTT.

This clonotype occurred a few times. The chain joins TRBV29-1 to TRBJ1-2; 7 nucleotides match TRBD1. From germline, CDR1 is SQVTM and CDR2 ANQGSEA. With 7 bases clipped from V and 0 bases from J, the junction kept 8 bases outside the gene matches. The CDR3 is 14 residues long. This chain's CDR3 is CSARDSKANYGYTF. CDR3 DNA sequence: TGCAGCGCCAGGGACAGCAAAGCTAACTATGGCTACACCTTC.

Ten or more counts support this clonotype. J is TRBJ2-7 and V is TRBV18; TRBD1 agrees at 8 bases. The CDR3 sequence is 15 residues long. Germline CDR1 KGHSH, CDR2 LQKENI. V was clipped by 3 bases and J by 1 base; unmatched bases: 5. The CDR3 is CASSPGQAQSYEQYF. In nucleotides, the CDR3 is TGTGCCAGCTCACCGGGACAGGCACAATCCTACGAGCAGTACTTC.

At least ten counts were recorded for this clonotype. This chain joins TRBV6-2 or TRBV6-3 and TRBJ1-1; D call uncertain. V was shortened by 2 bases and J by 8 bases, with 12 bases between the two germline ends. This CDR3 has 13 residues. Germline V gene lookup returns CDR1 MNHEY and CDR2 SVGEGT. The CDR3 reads CASSYGERVEAFF. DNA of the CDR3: TGTGCCAGCAGTTACGGGGAAAGGGTGGAAGCTTTCTTT.

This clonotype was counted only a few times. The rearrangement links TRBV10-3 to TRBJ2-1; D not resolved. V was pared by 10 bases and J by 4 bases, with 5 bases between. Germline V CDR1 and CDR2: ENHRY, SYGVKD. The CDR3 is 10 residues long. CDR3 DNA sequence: TGTGCCACCTGGTACAATGAGCAGTTCTTC. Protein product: CATWYNEQFF.

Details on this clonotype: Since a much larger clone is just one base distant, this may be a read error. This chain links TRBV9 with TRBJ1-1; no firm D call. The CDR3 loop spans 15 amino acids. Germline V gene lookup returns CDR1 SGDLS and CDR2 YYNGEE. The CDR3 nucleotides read TGTGCCAGAAGCGAGGACTATACAAGGAACACTGAAGCTTTCTTT. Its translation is CARSEDYTRNTEAFF.

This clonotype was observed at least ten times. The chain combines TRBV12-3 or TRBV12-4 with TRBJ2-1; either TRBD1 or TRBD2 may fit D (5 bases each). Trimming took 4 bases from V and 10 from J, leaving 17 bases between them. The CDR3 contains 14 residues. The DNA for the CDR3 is TGTGCCAGCAGTTCCCGGGACCCTCAGCTCGAGCAGTTCTTC. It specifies CASSSRDPQLEQFF.

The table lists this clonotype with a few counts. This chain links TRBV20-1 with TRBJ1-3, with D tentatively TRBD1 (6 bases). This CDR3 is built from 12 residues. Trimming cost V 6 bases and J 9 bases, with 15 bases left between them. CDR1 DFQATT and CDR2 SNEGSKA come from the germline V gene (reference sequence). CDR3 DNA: TGCAGTGCACTGCGGGGGGCAGGCACCATATATTTT. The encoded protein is CSALRGAGTIYF.

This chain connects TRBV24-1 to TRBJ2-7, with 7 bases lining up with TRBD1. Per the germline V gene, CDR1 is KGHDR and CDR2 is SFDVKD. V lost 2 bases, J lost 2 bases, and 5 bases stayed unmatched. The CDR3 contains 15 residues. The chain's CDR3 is CATSDSNRGTYEQYF. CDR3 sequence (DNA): TGTGCCACCAGTGATTCGAACAGGGGAACCTACGAGCAGTACTTC.

Here the CDR3 reads CSASPGQYNEQFF. In nucleotides, the CDR3 is TGCAGTGCGAGCCCCGGGCAGTACAATGAGCAGTTCTTC. V is TRBV20-1 and J is TRBJ2-1; D remains unclear. Trimming stripped 6 bases from V and 4 bases from J, with 13 bases between. Germline CDR1 and CDR2: DFQATT and SNEGSKA (reference sequence). The CDR3 contains 13 residues.

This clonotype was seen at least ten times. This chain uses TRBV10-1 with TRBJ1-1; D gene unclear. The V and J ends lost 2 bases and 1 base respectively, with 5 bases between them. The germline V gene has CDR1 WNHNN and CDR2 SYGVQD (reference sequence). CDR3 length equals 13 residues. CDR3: CASSEGWNTEAFF. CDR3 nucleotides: TGCGCCAGCAGTGAGGGTTGGAACACTGAAGCTTTCTTT.

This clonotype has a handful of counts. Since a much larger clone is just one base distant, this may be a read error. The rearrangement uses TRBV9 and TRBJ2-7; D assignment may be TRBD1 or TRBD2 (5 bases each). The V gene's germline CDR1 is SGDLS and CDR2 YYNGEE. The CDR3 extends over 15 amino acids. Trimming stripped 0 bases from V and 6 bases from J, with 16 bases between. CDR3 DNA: TGTGCCAGCAGCGTAGAGGTCTCCTGGGGGATCGAGCAGTACTTC. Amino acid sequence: CASSVEVSWGIEQYF.

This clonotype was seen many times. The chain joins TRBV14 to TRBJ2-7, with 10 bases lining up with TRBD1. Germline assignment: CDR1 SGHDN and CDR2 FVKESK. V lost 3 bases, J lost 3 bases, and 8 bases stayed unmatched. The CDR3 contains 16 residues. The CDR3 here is CASSQIRDRGSYEQYF. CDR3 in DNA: TGTGCCAGCAGCCAGATAAGGGACAGGGGAAGCTACGAGCAGTACTTC.

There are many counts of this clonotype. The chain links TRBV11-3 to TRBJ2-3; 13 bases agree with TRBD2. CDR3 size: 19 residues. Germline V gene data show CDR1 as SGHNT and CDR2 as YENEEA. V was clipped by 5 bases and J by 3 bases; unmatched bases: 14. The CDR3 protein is CASSQGGLAGDRWTDTQYF. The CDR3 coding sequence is TGTGCCAGCAGCCAAGGAGGACTAGCGGGAGACCGATGGACAGATACGCAGTATTTT.

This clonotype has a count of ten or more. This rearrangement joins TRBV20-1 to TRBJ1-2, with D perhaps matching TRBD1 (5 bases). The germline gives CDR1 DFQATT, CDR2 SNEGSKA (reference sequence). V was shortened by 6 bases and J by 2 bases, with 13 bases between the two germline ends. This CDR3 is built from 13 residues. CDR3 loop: CSAPGEDNYGYTF. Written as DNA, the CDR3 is TGCAGTGCACCGGGGGAAGACAACTATGGCTACACCTTC.

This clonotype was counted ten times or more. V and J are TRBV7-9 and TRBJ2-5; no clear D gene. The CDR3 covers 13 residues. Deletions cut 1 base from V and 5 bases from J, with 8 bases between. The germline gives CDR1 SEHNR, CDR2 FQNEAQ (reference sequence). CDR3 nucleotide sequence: TGTGCCAGCAGCTTAGGCGTGGGCGAGACCCAGTACTTC. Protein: CASSLGVGETQYF.

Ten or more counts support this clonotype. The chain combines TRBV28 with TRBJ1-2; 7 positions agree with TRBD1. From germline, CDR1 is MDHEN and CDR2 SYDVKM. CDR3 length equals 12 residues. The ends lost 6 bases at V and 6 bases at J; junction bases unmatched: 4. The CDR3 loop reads CASRNGQDGYTF. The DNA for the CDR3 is TGTGCCAGCAGGAATGGACAGGATGGCTACACCTTC.

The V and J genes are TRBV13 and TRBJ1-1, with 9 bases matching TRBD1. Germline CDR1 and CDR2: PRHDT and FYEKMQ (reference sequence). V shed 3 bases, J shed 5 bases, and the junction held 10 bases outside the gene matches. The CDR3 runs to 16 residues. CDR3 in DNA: TGTGCCAGCAGCTTCGGTACAGGGGGCTTGAGAACTGAAGCTTTCTTT. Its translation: CASSFGTGGLRTEAFF.